This T cell receptor beta chain is drawn from a study of blood T cell repertoires in COVID-19. Here immunoSEQ multiplex PCR was the method, and the copy in TCRdb shows in-frame clones only, minus some. The table has over 150,000 clones, roughly 71% seen once; the top ten hold more than 3.5%. After removal of 0 bases from V and 2 bases from J, the junction contained 6 bases not matched to a gene. This CDR3 spans 17 amino acids. Germline V CDR1 and CDR2: SGHDN, FVKESK. The TCR sequence derives from an elderly woman with acute or convalescent COVID-19. V usage is TRBV14 and J usage is TRBJ2-5; TRBD2 matches 10 bases. The sequenced sample was peripheral blood. The CDR3 here is CASSQDSSGGAQETQYF. DNA of the CDR3: TGTGCCAGCAGCCAAGATTCTAGCGGGGGAGCGCAAGAGACCCAGTACTTC.